Shown below are 6 T cell receptor beta chains from a single sample sequenced in a study of T cell responses to AZD1222 COVID-19 vaccine. Sequencing was performed with immunoSEQ multiplex PCR; in TCRdb, only in-frame clones are kept and a portion is missing. In the table there are 86,000 or so clones, under 95% of which are singletons. The sample consisted of peripheral blood, taken on day 0 of MenACWY control vaccination. Receptors were obtained from an adult in good health.

The chain couples TRBV9 to TRBJ1-2; TRBD1 is a possible D gene (6 bases). In germline, CDR1 is SGDLS, CDR2 YYNGEE. V was shortened by 4 bases and J by 0 bases, with 13 bases between the two germline ends. The CDR3 has 15 residues. CDR3 region: CASSPGGGANYGYTF. In nucleotides, the CDR3 is TGTGCCAGCAGCCCCGGAGGGGGAGCTAACTATGGCTACACCTTC.

The chain joins TRBV7-8 to TRBJ2-5; 8 nucleotides line up with TRBD1. Looked up from germline, CDR1 is SGHVS and CDR2 is FQNEAQ. The junction had 4 bases not matched to a gene; V was cut back by 3 bases and J by 4 bases. The CDR3 totals 14 residues. The CDR3 spells CASSFRGRGETQYF. The CDR3 DNA is TGTGCCAGCAGCTTCAGGGGGCGCGGAGAGACCCAGTACTTC.

The chain links TRBV2 to TRBJ2-3; either TRBD1 or TRBD2 may fit D (5 bases each). CDR1 and CDR2 (germline): SNHLY, FYNNEI. CDR3 length: 16 amino acids. The V end was cut by 7 bases, the J end by 5 bases, with 22 bases between. The CDR3 loop reads CASNKGGLRGRDTQYF. Written as DNA, the CDR3 is TGTGCCAGCAATAAGGGTGGATTACGGGGACGAGATACGCAGTATTTT.

The J gene is TRBJ1-3, the V gene TRBV19; the D is unclear. Deletions cut 2 bases from V and 4 bases from J, with 6 bases between. The CDR3 covers 13 residues. Germline CDR1 LNHDA, CDR2 SQIVND (reference sequence). The CDR3 nucleotides read TGTGCCAGTAGTATAAATCCCGGAAACACCATATATTTT. Translating it yields CASSINPGNTIYF.

The chain is built from TRBV29-1 and TRBJ1-4; D unclear. The germline V gene has CDR1 SQVTM and CDR2 ANQGSEA. V lost 6 bases and J 5 bases, leaving 4 bases between the germline ends. There are 10 residues in the CDR3. In DNA, the CDR3 is TGCAGCGTCATGAATGAAAAACTGTTTTTT. As protein: CSVMNEKLFF.

The chain combines TRBV5-1 with TRBJ2-2; D unresolved. Between the trimmed V and J ends, which lost 0 bases and 6 bases, there was a span of 3 bases. This CDR3 is built from 12 residues. The germline V gene encodes CDR1 SGHRS and CDR2 YFSETQ. CDR3 amino acids: CASSLEAGELFF. Written as DNA, the CDR3 is TGCGCCAGCAGCTTGGAAGCCGGGGAGCTGTTTTTT.